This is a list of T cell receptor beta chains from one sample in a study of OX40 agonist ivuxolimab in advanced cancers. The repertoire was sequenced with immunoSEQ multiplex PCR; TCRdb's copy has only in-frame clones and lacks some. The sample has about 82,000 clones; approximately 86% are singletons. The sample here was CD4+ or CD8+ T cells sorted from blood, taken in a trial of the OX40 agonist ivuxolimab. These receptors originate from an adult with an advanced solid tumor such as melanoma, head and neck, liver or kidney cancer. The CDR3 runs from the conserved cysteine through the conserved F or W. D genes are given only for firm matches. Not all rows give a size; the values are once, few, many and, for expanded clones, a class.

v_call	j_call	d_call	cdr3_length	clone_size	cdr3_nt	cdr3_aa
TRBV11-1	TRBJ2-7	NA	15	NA	TGTGCCAGCAGCCGGGGGCAGGCGGTAAGCTACGAGCAGTACTTC	CASSRGQAVSYEQYF
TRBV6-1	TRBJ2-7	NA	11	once	TGTGCCAGCAGTGAAGGTGGACTGCAGTACTTC	CASSEGGLQYF
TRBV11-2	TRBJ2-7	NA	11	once	TGTGCCGGGTCGGGTTCCTACGAGCAGTACTTC	CAGSGSYEQYF
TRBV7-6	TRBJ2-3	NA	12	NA	TGTGCCAGCAGCGCCACGGCAAATACGCAGTATTTT	CASSATANTQYF
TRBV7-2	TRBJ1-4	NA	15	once	TGTGCCAGCAGTTACTTAGGCGTAACTAATGAAAAACTGTTTTTT	CASSYLGVTNEKLFF
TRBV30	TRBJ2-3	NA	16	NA	TGTGCCTGGAGCGGAGCAGGGTTCGGGTCAGAAGATACGCAGTATTTT	CAWSGAGFGSEDTQYF
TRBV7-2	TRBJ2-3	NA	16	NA	TGTGCCAGCAGCCAACAGGGATTGGGGAGCACAGATACGCAGTATTTT	CASSQQGLGSTDTQYF
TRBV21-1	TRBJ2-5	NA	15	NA	TGTGCCAGCAGCAAATGGGACAGGGGGCGAGAGACCCAGTACTTC	CASSKWDRGRETQYF
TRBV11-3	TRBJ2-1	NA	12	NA	TGTGCCAGCAGCTGGACTTACGGTGAGCAGTTCTTC	CASSWTYGEQFF
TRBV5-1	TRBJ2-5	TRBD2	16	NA	TGCGCCAGCAGCTTCCTTACTGCGGGAGGGGAAGAGACCCAGTACTTC	CASSFLTAGGEETQYF
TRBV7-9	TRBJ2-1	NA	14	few	TGTGCCAGCAGCTTAGCTCGCTCCTACAATGAGCAGTTCTTC	CASSLARSYNEQFF
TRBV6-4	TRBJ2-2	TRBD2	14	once	TGTGCCAGCAAGCCTAGCGGGAGGACCGGGGAGCTGTTTTTT	CASKPSGRTGELFF
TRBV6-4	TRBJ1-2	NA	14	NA	TGTGCCAGCAGTGACTCACGGGTGGACTATGGCTACACCTTC	CASSDSRVDYGYTF
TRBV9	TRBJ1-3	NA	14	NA	TGTGCCAGCAGCGTAGGGGGGTCGAGAAACACCATATATTTT	CASSVGGSRNTIYF
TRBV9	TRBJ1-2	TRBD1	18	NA	TGTGCCAGCAGTGCAGGTGGGGGGTGGACAGGGCGAAGCTATGGCTACACCTTC	CASSAGGGWTGRSYGYTF
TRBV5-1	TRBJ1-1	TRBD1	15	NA	TGCGCCAGCAGCTTCACAGGGGTCCGGAACACTGAAGCTTTCTTT	CASSFTGVRNTEAFF
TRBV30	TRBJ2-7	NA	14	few	TGTGCCTCAAGAACGACAGGTGGGCCGTACGAGCAGTACTTC	CASRTTGGPYEQYF
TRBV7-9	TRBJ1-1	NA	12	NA	TGTGCCAGCAGCTTAGCGTCTACTGAAGCTTTCTTT	CASSLASTEAFF
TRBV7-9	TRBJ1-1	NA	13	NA	TGTGCCAGCAGCAGGGAACAGAGCACTGAAGCTTTCTTT	CASSREQSTEAFF
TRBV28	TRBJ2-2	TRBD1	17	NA	TGTGCCAGCCTTCCTTCCTGGACAGGGGGACGGACCGGGGAGCTGTTTTTT	CASLPSWTGGRTGELFF
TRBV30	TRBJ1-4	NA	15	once	TGTGCCTGGAGTGGAATCTCGGAACCAAATGAAAAACTGTTTTTT	CAWSGISEPNEKLFF
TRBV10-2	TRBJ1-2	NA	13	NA	TGCGCCAGCAGGATCGACCTCAACTATGGCTACACCTTC	CASRIDLNYGYTF
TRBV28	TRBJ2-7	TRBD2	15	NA	TGTGCCAGCAGCTCCACTGGCGGGAGGTTTTACGAGCAGTACTTC	CASSSTGGRFYEQYF
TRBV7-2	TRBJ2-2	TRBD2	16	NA	TGTGCCAGCAGTTGGGGTAGGACTAGCCGAACCGGGGAGCTGTTTTTT	CASSWGRTSRTGELFF
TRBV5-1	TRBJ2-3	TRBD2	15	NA	TGCGCCAGCAGAATCACCGGGACTACCACAGATACGCAGTATTTT	CASRITGTTTDTQYF
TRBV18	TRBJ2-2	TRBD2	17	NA	TGTGCCAGCTCGCCATCCTTAGCGGGAGTGGTCACCGGGGAGCTGTTTTTT	CASSPSLAGVVTGELFF
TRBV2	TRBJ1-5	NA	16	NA	TGTGCCAGCGGGGAACAGACAGGTATTAGCAATCAGCCCCAGCATTTT	CASGEQTGISNQPQHF
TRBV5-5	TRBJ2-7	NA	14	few	TGTGCCAGCAGCTTCGGGCAGCCCTCCTACGAGCAGTACTTC	CASSFGQPSYEQYF